The clone carrying this T cell receptor beta chain has more than one count but fewer than ten. The source of the sample is a study of regulatory T cells in long-lasting Graves disease. Libraries of TCR beta came from iRepertoire HTBI primers plus Arm-PCR of CDR3 regions. MiXCR, run by TCRdb on the multiplex PCR reads, gives a single entry per CDR3 protein. The repertoire has approximately 400,000 distinct CDR3 sequences, roughly 25% of them found once; the top ten carry 25% to 30%. Trimming at V came to 5 bases and at J to 12 bases, leaving 19 bases not matched to a gene. CDR1 MDHEN and CDR2 SYDVKM come from the germline V gene. The length of the CDR3 is 16 residues. As to time point: persistent/refractory GD, antithyroid drugs over 5 years with positive TRAb. After RNA was extracted from PBMCs, the TCR library was made from it.

The specimen was peripheral blood mononuclear cells (PBMCs), collected when the disease was refractory, from a patient treated with antithyroid drugs. The origin of this receptor is a woman between 35 and 50 years old with Graves disease. The V call is TRBV28, the J call TRBJ2-1, with 7 bases that match TRBD2. As DNA, the CDR3 is TGTGCCAGCAGTAAATCCGGACTGGGGGGGACCCCGAGGCAGTTCTTC. Protein product: CASSKSGLGGTPRQFF.